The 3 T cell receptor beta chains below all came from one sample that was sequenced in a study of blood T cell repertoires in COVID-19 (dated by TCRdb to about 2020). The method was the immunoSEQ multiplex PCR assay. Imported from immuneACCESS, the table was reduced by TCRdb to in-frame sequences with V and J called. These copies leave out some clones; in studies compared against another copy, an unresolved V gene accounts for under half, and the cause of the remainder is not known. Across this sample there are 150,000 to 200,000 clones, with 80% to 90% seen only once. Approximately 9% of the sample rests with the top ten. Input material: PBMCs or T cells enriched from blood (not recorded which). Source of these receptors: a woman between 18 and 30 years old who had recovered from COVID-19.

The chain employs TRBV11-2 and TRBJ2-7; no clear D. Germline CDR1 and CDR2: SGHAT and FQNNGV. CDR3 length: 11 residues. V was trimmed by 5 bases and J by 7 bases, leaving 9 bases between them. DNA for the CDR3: TGTGCCAGCAGCCCTTTTGAGGAGCAGTACTTC. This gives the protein CASSPFEEQYF.

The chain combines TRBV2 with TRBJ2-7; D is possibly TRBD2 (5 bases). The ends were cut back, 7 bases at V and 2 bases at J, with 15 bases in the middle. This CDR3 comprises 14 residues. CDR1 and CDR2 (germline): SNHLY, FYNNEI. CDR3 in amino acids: CASNLGVNPYEQYF. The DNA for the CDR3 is TGTGCCAGCAACCTCGGGGTAAACCCCTACGAGCAGTACTTC.

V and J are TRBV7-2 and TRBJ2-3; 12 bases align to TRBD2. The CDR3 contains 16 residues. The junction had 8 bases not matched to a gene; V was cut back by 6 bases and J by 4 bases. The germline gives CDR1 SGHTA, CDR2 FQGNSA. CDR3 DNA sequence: TGTGCCAGCAGACCTCCTAGCGGGGGGGTTGCAGATACGCAGTATTTT. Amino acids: CASRPPSGGVADTQYF.